Shown below are 9 T cell receptor beta chains from a single sample sequenced in a study of regulatory T cells in long-lasting Graves disease. Building of the TCR beta libraries involved iRepertoire HTBI primers and Arm-PCR of CDR3 regions. TCRdb ran MiXCR on the multiplex PCR reads and lists one entry per CDR3 protein. The data hold under 450,000 distinct CDR3 sequences, with around 20% observed a single time. The time point: persistent/refractory GD, antithyroid drugs over 5 years with positive TRAb. Scientists built the TCR library using RNA that was extracted from PBMCs. Material: peripheral blood mononuclear cells (PBMCs), obtained when the disease was refractory, from a patient treated with antithyroid drugs. The receptors originated from a female donor with Graves disease.

In regard to this clonotype: This may come from a read error, since a much larger clone is one base off. The chain combines TRBV5-1 with TRBJ2-7; 7 bases map to TRBD1. This CDR3 has 15 amino acids. CDR1 is SGHRS and CDR2 is YFSETQ in the germline V gene. DNA of the CDR3: TGCGTCAGCAGCTTGACGACAGGGATGCCCTACGAGCAGTACTTC. It translates to CVSSLTTGMPYEQYF. The variable domain in full, with the rest retrieved from reference TRBV5-1 and TRBJ2-7, is KAGVTQTPRYLIKTRGQQVTLSCSPISGHRSVSWYQQTPGQGLQFLFEYFSETQRNKGNFPGRFSGRQFSNSRSEMNVSTLELGDSALYLCVSSLTTGMPYEQYFGPGTRLTVT.

This chain links TRBV5-5 with TRBJ2-6, with 11 nucleotides matching TRBD1. The V and J ends lost 5 bases and 1 base, in that order; junction bases with no gene match: 11. The V gene's germline CDR1 is SGHKS and CDR2 YYEKEE (reference sequence). CDR3 length equals 19 residues. The CDR3 region has the DNA TGTGCCAGCAGTCCCCGGACAGGGGGCTTCGGGTCTGGGGCCAACGTCCTGACTTTC. Amino acids: CASSPRTGGFGSGANVLTF.

This chain connects TRBV2 to TRBJ2-3; D not certain. V lost 4 bases, J lost 5 bases, and 13 bases lay in between. The CDR3 runs to 14 residues. Per the germline V gene, CDR1 is SNHLY and CDR2 is FYNNEI. The DNA of the CDR3 is TGTGCCAGCAGTGCGGTCCCTCCGGTAGATACGCAGTATTTT. Encoded protein: CASSAVPPVDTQYF.

This clonotype came up many times. The V and J genes are TRBV12-3 or TRBV12-4 and TRBJ2-7, with a possible D match to TRBD1 (6 bases). The CDR3 consists of 13 residues. The V end was cut by 3 bases, the J end by 4 bases, with 10 bases between. CDR3 sequence: CASSFQGMYEQYF. In DNA form, the CDR3 reads TGTGCCAGCAGTTTCCAGGGGATGTACGAGCAGTACTTC.

The V gene is TRBV6-2 or TRBV6-3, the J gene TRBJ1-1; D uncertain. This CDR3 is 11 amino acids long. The germline V gene encodes CDR1 MNHEY and CDR2 SVGEGT. V was trimmed by 6 bases and J by 7 bases, leaving 9 bases between them. The CDR3: CASRTRNEAFF. The CDR3 DNA reads as TGTGCCAGCAGAACTAGGAATGAAGCTTTCTTT.

As to this clonotype: A much larger clone is a single base away; this may be a read error. The chain combines TRBV2 with TRBJ1-6, with a possible D match to TRBD1 (6 bases). Germline lookup yields CDR1 SNHLY and CDR2 FYNNEI. This CDR3 is built from 14 residues. Trimming stripped 5 bases from V and 6 bases from J, with 11 bases between. In nucleotides, the CDR3 is TGTGCCAGCAGTAGACAGGCAGTTAATTCACCCCTCCACTTT. Translating it yields CASSRQAVNSPLHF.

This chain links TRBV7-9 with TRBJ1-1, with unresolved D. The germline V gene encodes CDR1 SEHNR and CDR2 FQNEAQ (reference sequence). This CDR3 contains 11 residues. Trimming cost V 2 bases and J 7 bases, with 5 bases left between them. The CDR3, as DNA: TGTGCCAGCAGCTTACGGCTTGAAGCTTTCTTT. Its translation is CASSLRLEAFF. The full variable domain, in which reference TRBV7-9 and TRBJ1-1 provide the parts outside the CDR3, is DTGVSQNPRHKITKRGQNVTFRCDPISEHNRLYWYRQTLGQGPEFLTYFQNEAQLEKSRLLSDRFSAERPKGSFSTLEIQRTEQGDSAMYLCASSLRLEAFFGQGTRLTVV.

This clonotype came up a few times. This chain's CDR3 is CAIRVDKGSYEQYF. DNA of the CDR3: TGTGCCATCAGGGTGGACAAGGGATCCTACGAGCAGTACTTC. The chain links TRBV10-3 to TRBJ2-7, with a weak D call TRBD1 (5 bases). The CDR3 extends over 14 amino acids. Per the germline V gene, CDR1 is ENHRY and CDR2 is SYGVKD. The V gene lost 6 bases and the J gene lost 1 base, with 13 bases spanning the gap.

The chain joins TRBV10-3 to TRBJ2-5, with no clear D. The V gene's germline CDR1 is ENHRY and CDR2 SYGVKD. This CDR3 is built from 13 residues. The V gene lost 3 bases and the J gene lost 2 bases, with 7 bases spanning the gap. CDR3 residues: CAISDFPQETQYF. In nucleotides, the CDR3 is TGTGCCATCAGTGACTTCCCACAAGAGACCCAGTACTTC.